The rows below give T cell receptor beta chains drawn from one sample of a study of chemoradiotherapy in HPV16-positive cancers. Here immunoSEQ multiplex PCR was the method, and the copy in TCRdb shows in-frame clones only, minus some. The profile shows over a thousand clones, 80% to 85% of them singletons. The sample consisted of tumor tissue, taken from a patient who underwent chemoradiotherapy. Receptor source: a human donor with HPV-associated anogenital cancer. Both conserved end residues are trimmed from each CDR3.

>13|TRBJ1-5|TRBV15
ATSSAGNSNQPQH
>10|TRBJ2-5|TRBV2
ASSRIQETQY
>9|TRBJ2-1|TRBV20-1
SAFGYNEQF
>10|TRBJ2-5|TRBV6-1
ASDRDSKTQY
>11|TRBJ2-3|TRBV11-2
ASSANRDPTQY
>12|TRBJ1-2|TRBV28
ASSFGRLEYGYT
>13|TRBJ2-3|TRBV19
ASRPSPGLTDTQY
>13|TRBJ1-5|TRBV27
ASSTTGVSGQPQH
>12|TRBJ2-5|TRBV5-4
ASSRQGLQETQY
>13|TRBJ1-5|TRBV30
AWSVGAVVNQPQH
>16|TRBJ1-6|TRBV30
AWRPSRRSSSYNSPLH
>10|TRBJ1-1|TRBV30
AWQEVRPEAF
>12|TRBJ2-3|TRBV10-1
ASRSGGPTDTQY
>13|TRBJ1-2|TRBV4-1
ASSQGQGVYYGYT
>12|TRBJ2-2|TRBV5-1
ASSLPWDTGELF
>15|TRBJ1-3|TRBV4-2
ASSPGHTGASGNTIY
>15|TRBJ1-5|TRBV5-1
ASSLAGVGLGNQPQH
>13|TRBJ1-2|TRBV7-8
ASSLQGPSDYGYT
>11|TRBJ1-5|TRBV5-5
ASSGPSNQPQH
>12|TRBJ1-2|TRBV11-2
ASSFLSRLGGYT
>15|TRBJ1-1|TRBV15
ATSRARQAPLNTEAF
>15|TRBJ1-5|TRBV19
ASSEWTGSNSNQPQH
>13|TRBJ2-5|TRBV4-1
ASSPGTYLEETQY
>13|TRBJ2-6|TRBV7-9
ASSSDFSGANVLT
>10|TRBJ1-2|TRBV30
AWSAGGSGYT
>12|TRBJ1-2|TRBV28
ASSPNIQGRGYT
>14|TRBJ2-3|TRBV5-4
ASSKGLAGAGDTQY
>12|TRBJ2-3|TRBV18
ASSLLAPTDTQY
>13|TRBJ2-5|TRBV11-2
ASSLGGAGGKTQY
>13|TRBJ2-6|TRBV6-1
ASGGEGSGANVLT
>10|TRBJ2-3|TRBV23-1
ASTRGADTQY
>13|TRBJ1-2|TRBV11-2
ASSPHQGVGYGYT
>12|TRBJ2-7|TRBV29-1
SVAGTEHNYEQY
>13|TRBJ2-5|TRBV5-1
ASSVLAGDLETQY
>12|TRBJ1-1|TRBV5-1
ASSLVQGAPEAF
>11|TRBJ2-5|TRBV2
ARSPGSGETQY
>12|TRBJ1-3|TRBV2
ASSEQGGSSTIY
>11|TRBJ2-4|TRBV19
ASRSGAKNIQY
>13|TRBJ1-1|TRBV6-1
ASRRGQGAVTEAF
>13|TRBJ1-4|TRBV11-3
ASSPGGGGDEKLF
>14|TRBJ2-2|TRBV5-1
ASSVTQGVSTGELF
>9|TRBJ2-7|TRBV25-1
ASSEFDERY
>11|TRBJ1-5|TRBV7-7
ASSLVVNQPQH
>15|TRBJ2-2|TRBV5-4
ASSLFGGGKVTGELF
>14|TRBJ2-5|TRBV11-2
ASSQYTRDRVETQY
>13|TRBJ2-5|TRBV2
ASSEPDRGVETQY
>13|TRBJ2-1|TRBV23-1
ASSQGGGNHNEQF
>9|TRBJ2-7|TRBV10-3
AISDSDEQY
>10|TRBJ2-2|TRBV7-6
ASSFPTGELF
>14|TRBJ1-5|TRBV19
ASSIGGQGANQPQH
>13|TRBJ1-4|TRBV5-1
ASKKVAGGDEKLF